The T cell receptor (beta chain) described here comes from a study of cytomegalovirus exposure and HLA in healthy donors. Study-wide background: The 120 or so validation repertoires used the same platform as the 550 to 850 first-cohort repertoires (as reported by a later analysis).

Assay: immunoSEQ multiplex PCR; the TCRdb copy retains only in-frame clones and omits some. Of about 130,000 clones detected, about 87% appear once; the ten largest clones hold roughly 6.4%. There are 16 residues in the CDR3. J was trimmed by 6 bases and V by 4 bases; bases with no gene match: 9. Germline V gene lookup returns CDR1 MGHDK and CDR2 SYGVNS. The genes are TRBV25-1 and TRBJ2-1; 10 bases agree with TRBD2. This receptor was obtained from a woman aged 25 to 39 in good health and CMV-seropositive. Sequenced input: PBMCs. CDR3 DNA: TGTGCCAGCAGTGCGATAGCGGGGGGTGTCTCCAATGAGCAGTTCTTC. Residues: CASSAIAGGVSNEQFF.